Shown below are 19 T cell receptor beta chains from a single sample sequenced in a study of blood T cells in healthy people across ages (dated by TCRdb to about 2015). Receptor amplification or capture employed 5' RACE. Sequencing took place on an Illumina HiSeq 2500. A second PCR of about 6 to 11 cycles was run with a J-beta primer mix and a sample-barcoded 5' primer. Using fastp trimming at Q25 and MiXCR clonotype assembly, TCRdb reanalyzed the public sequencing data and kept in-frame beta chains. Rows are combined by CDR3 protein, so each entry shows the most common genes and DNA. Recorded for this sample are some 900,000 distinct CDR3 sequences; about 48% of them occurred a single time. Together, the top ten hold around 15% of the sample. Sequencing was done on a sample of blood. These receptors came from a man younger than 45 in good health.

Only a few counts were recorded for this clonotype. The rearrangement uses TRBV12-3 or TRBV12-4 and TRBJ2-5; perhaps D is TRBD1 or TRBD2 (6 bases each). The CDR3 loop spans 13 amino acids. Trimming took 8 bases from V and 5 from J, leaving 15 bases between them. CDR3 coding DNA: TGTGCCAGCCGCCGGGGGCCAGGCGAGACCCAGTACTTC. Protein product: CASRRGPGETQYF.

V usage is TRBV10-3 and J usage is TRBJ2-6; 9 nucleotides line up with TRBD1. The J segment lost 0 bases and the V segment lost 4 bases, leaving 7 bases of the junction unmatched. The germline V gene encodes CDR1 ENHRY and CDR2 SYGVKD. This CDR3 region has 18 residues. This CDR3 reads CAISAMGQGISGANVLTF. For the CDR3, the DNA is TGTGCCATCAGTGCCATGGGACAGGGAATCTCTGGGGCCAACGTCCTGACTTTC.

This clonotype was observed many times. The V gene is TRBV25-1, the J gene TRBJ1-6; no clear D. The CDR3 has 15 amino acids. Between the trimmed V and J ends, which lost 3 bases and 7 bases, there was a span of 13 bases. Germline CDR1 MGHDK, CDR2 SYGVNS. This CDR3 is CASSEGPRVNSPLHF. The CDR3 nucleotides read TGTGCCAGCAGTGAGGGCCCGCGCGTCAATTCACCCCTCCACTTT.

Concerning this clonotype itself: One junction end does not reproduce the germline sequence, and a read error may be involved. The chain uses TRBV3-1 and TRBJ1-2, with D tentatively TRBD1 (5 bases). This CDR3 region has 17 residues. Germline lookup yields CDR1 LGHDT and CDR2 YNNKEL (reference sequence). CDR3 bases: TGTGCCAGCAGCCAAGATAGGAGGGGTAAGGCTAACTGTGGCTACACCTTC. This codes for CASSQDRRGKANCGYTF.

The CDR3 DNA reads as TGTGCCAGCAGCTTGGGACAGGGCTATCAGCCCCAGCATTTT. Encoded protein: CASSLGQGYQPQHF. The rearrangement joins TRBV5-6 to TRBJ1-5; TRBD1 aligns across 7 bases. There are 14 residues in the CDR3. J was trimmed by 5 bases and V by 0 bases; bases with no gene match: 2. Germline V gene data show CDR1 as SGHDT and CDR2 as YYEEEE.

The rearrangement joins TRBV7-2 to TRBJ2-2, with D possibly TRBD2 on 7 matching bases. Between the trimmed V and J ends, which lost 2 bases and 6 bases, there was a span of 10 bases. The germline V gene has CDR1 SGHTA and CDR2 FQGNSA. CDR3 size: 14 residues. For the CDR3, the DNA is TGTGCCAGCAGCTTACGGGGGGCCGCCGGGGAGCTGTTTTTT. Protein: CASSLRGAAGELFF.

The chain joins TRBV6-5 to TRBJ2-2, with D possibly matching TRBD1 (6 bases). Germline V lookup: CDR1 MNHEY, CDR2 SVGAGI. The V end was cut by 2 bases, the J end by 2 bases, with 9 bases between. CDR3 length: 15 residues. The DNA of the CDR3 is TGTGCCAGCAGTTACGGGGGCGGCAACACCGGGGAGCTGTTTTTT. As protein: CASSYGGGNTGELFF.

The chain couples TRBV7-2 to TRBJ1-2; D is perhaps TRBD1 (5 bases). Trimming removed 1 base from V and 4 bases from J, with 13 bases in between. This CDR3 contains 15 residues. Germline V gene sequence: CDR1 SGHTA, CDR2 FQGNSA. The CDR3 nucleotides are TGTGCCAGCAGCTTAGAGCGGGGGAGGACCTATGGCTACACCTTC. Residues: CASSLERGRTYGYTF. The full variable domain, rest sourced from reference TRBV7-2 and TRBJ1-2, is GAGVSQSPSNKVTEKGKDVELRCDPISGHTALYWYRQSLGQGLEFLIYFQGNSAPDKSGLPSDRFSAERTGGSVSTLTIQRTQQEDSAVYLCASSLERGRTYGYTFGSGTRLTVV.

J is TRBJ2-2 and V is TRBV2; tentatively, D is TRBD1 or TRBD2 (5 bases each). Germline-derived CDR1 and CDR2 are SNHLY and FYNNEI. With 5 bases removed from V and 5 bases from J, the gap between germline ends came to 15 bases. The CDR3 has 15 residues. The CDR3: CASSFPGTGTGELFF. The CDR3 DNA follows: TGTGCCAGCAGTTTTCCCGGGACCGGAACCGGGGAGCTGTTTTTT.

About this clonotype: One base away lies a much larger clone, so this may be a sequencing read error. V usage is TRBV13 and J usage is TRBJ1-1; 8 bases are a match to TRBD1. This CDR3 is 14 amino acids long. The V gene end was trimmed by 6 bases and the J gene end by 4 bases; junction bases not matched to a gene: 7. Germline V gene sequence: CDR1 PRHDT, CDR2 FYEKMQ (reference sequence). The CDR3 sequence is CASSQTGVGTEAFF. The CDR3, as DNA: TGTGCCAGCAGTCAGACAGGGGTTGGCACTGAAGCTTTCTTT.

V gene TRBV13 combines with J gene TRBJ1-6; a weak D match, TRBD1 (5 bases). V was clipped by 5 bases and J by 10 bases, with 21 bases between them. Germline values: CDR1 PRHDT, CDR2 FYEKMQ (reference sequence). The CDR3 sequence is 16 residues long. The CDR3 DNA is TGTGCCAGCAGCAATTGGGGAGGGGAAGGTGAATCACCCCTCCACTTT. Translated, it gives CASSNWGGEGESPLHF.

This clonotype was counted only a few times. The chain links TRBV7-2 to TRBJ1-5, with 7 bases fitting TRBD1. CDR1 and CDR2 (germline): SGHTA, FQGNSA. The V segment lost 5 bases and the J segment 3 bases; nucleotides outside the gene matches: 7. CDR3 length: 15 amino acids. The chain's CDR3 is CASSTYQGDNQPQHF. The CDR3 nucleotides are TGTGCCAGCAGCACCTACCAGGGGGACAATCAGCCCCAGCATTTT.

This clonotype occurred a few times. The chain combines TRBV12-3 or TRBV12-4 with TRBJ2-1; 8 bases line up with TRBD2. The V and J ends lost 11 bases and 8 bases, in that order; junction bases with no gene match: 17. CDR3 length equals 15 residues. The CDR3 loop reads CAAIPDGGECDEQFF. CDR3 coding DNA: TGTGCCGCAATACCCGACGGGGGGGAATGCGATGAGCAGTTCTTC.

The V and J genes are TRBV20-1 and TRBJ2-1; D unclear. Deletions cut 6 bases from V and 8 bases from J, with 14 bases between. Germline assignment: CDR1 DFQATT and CDR2 SNEGSKA (reference sequence). The CDR3 has 12 amino acids. This CDR3 reads CSAHRYRDEQFF. The DNA for the CDR3 is TGCAGTGCCCACCGCTATCGCGATGAGCAGTTCTTC.

To note about this clonotype: A much larger clone lies one base from this, so it may be a read error. The chain links TRBV7-7 to TRBJ2-1, with D hard to call. The CDR3 has 15 amino acids. Germline CDR1 SSHAT, CDR2 FNYEAQ (reference sequence). The CDR3 is CASSPLAGLGNEQFF. In nucleotides, the CDR3 is TGTGCTAGCAGCCCATTGGCCGGATTGGGCAATGAGCAGTTCTTC. Complete variable domain (other parts from reference TRBV7-7 and TRBJ2-1): GAGVSQSPRYKVTKRGQDVTLRCDPISSHATLYWYQQALGQGPEFLTYFNYEAQPDKSGLPSDRFSAERPEGSISTLTIQRTEQRDSAMYRCASSPLAGLGNEQFFGPGTRLTVL.

This chain joins TRBV7-6 and TRBJ2-7, with 8 bases aligning to TRBD2. The germline CDR1 and CDR2 sequences are SGHVS and FNYEAQ. With V trimmed by 8 bases and J by 3 bases, 9 bases remained unmatched. This CDR3 region has 14 residues. The CDR3 protein is CASAPGGINYEQYF. DNA for the CDR3: TGTGCCAGCGCCCCGGGAGGGATAAACTACGAGCAGTACTTC. The whole variable domain, filled in from reference TRBV7-6 and TRBJ2-7, reads GAGVSQSPRYKVTKRGQDVALRCDPISGHVSLYWYRQALGQGPEFLTYFNYEAQQDKSGLPNDRFSAERPEGSISTLTIQRTEQRDSAMYRCASAPGGINYEQYFGPGTRLTVT.

This clonotype was counted between two and nine times. CDR3 protein: CASSLAGISNQPQHF. CDR3 DNA sequence: TGTGCCAGCAGCTTAGCAGGGATCAGCAATCAGCCCCAGCATTTT. The chain joins TRBV7-2 to TRBJ1-5; D not certain. Germline V gene sequence: CDR1 SGHTA, CDR2 FQGNSA. The CDR3 has 15 residues. V was clipped by 0 bases and J by 1 base, with 7 bases between them. Based on the CDR3 plus reference TRBV7-2 and TRBJ1-5, the full variable domain is GAGVSQSPSNKVTEKGKDVELRCDPISGHTALYWYRQSLGQGLEFLIYFQGNSAPDKSGLPSDRFSAERTGGSVSTLTIQRTQQEDSAVYLCASSLAGISNQPQHFGDGTRLSIL.

This sequence joins TRBV6-5 and TRBJ1-1; 8 bases match TRBD1. CDR1 is MNHEY, CDR2 SVGAGI, per germline. Trimming cost V 2 bases and J 6 bases; bases outside gene matches: 2. This CDR3 is 13 amino acids long. CDR3 protein: CASSYRTGSEAFF. The CDR3 DNA reads TGTGCCAGCAGTTACCGGACAGGGTCTGAAGCTTTCTTT.

The chain is built from TRBV12-3 or TRBV12-4 and TRBJ1-6, with D possibly TRBD1 on 5 matching bases. V dropped 3 bases and J dropped 9 bases, with 9 bases sitting between them. This CDR3 has 13 residues. CDR3 loop: CASSLKGTSPLHF. CDR3 nucleotides: TGTGCCAGCAGTTTGAAGGGGACTTCACCCCTCCACTTT.